Listed here are 28 T cell receptor beta chains from one sample, sequenced in a study of cytomegalovirus exposure and HLA in healthy donors. With 60 Vbeta and 13 Jbeta primers, the PCR was carried out. The table came from immunoSEQ multiplex PCR; TCRdb's copy has only in-frame clones and leaves some out. This sample yields some 140,000 clones, of which 70% to 80% are seen a single time; approximately 2.8% belongs to the top ten. Sequencing input: PBMCs. These receptors all stem from a female donor in good health and CMV-seronegative.

The chain links TRBV29-1 to TRBJ2-1, with a tentative D call TRBD1 (7 bases). The CDR3 loop spans 15 amino acids. Germline CDR1 is SQVTM and CDR2 is ANQGSEA. V was pared by 6 bases and J by 4 bases, with 19 bases between. CDR3 loop: CSVPPTQGGYNEQFF. CDR3 sequence (DNA): TGCAGCGTGCCACCGACCCAGGGGGGTTACAATGAGCAGTTCTTC.

J is TRBJ2-5 and V is TRBV5-3; D is possibly TRBD1 (6 bases). The last part of the DNA fits TRBJ2-7 better; the J call may be wrong. TRBV5-3 is noted as an ORF with a role that remains uncertain. CDR3 size: 14 residues. Here the CDR3 reads CARTSGQGGHEQYF. DNA of the CDR3: TGTGCCAGGACCTCGGGACAAGGTGGCCACGAGCAGTACTTC.

CDR3 protein: CASSQGGGGDGYTF. CDR3 nucleotide sequence: TGCGCCAGCAGCCAAGGTGGAGGGGGCGATGGCTACACCTTC. The genes are TRBV4-3 and TRBJ1-2, with 7 bases aligning to TRBD1. V lost 1 base and J lost 6; bases outside the gene matches: 5. The CDR3 is 14 amino acids. CDR1 LGHNA and CDR2 YSLEER come from the germline V gene.

The chain uses TRBV5-6 and TRBJ2-1, with 8 bases that match TRBD2. The CDR3 has 19 amino acids. Losses at the gene ends were 0 bases for V and 0 bases for J; bases not matched to a gene: 11. The V gene's germline CDR1 is SGHDT and CDR2 YYEEEE. The CDR3 DNA follows: TGTGCCAGCAGCTTGGCGGTTGGTAGCGGGGAACCCTCCTACAATGAGCAGTTCTTC. Its protein product is CASSLAVGSGEPSYNEQFF.

The CDR3 DNA reads as TGTGCCAGCAGCTCCCTTCAGGGGGCCTTATTTTCTGGGGCCAACGTCCTGACTTTC. It specifies CASSSLQGALFSGANVLTF. The chain carries TRBV11-2 and TRBJ2-6; 8 bases agree with TRBD1. This CDR3 is built from 19 residues. The trim removed 4 bases at V and 1 base at J, leaving 12 bases unmatched. The V gene's germline CDR1 is SGHAT and CDR2 FQNNGV. Full variable domain (rest looked up from reference TRBV11-2 and TRBJ2-6): EAGVAQSPRYKIIEKRQSVAFWCNPISGHATLYWYQQILGQGPKLLIQFQNNGVVDDSQLPKDRFSAERLKGVDSTLKIQPAKLEDSAVYLCASSSLQGALFSGANVLTFGAGSRLTVL.

The chain is built from TRBV2 and TRBJ2-5; 12 bases match TRBD2. With 6 bases clipped from V and 5 bases from J, the junction kept 4 bases outside the gene matches. Germline-derived CDR1 and CDR2 are SNHLY and FYNNEI. CDR3 length: 14 residues. The CDR3 here is CASRVGLAGETQYF. For the CDR3, the DNA is TGTGCCAGCAGGGTCGGACTAGCGGGGGAGACCCAGTACTTC.

Regarding this clone: One end of the junction does not line up with germline, which may come from a read error. The rearrangement uses TRBV7-9 and TRBJ2-1; 7 bases agree with TRBD1. This CDR3 is 16 amino acids long. In germline, CDR1 is SEHNR, CDR2 FQNEAQ (reference sequence). DNA for the CDR3: TGTTCCAGCAGCTTAGGGGTAGGGGGCAATCACAATGAGCAGTTCTTC. This translates into CSSSLGVGGNHNEQFF. The full variable domain, its missing parts supplied by reference TRBV7-9 and TRBJ2-1, is DTGVSQNPRHKITKRGQNVTFRCDPISEHNRLYWYRQTLGQGPEFLTYFQNEAQLEKSRLLSDRFSAERPKGSFSTLEIQRTEQGDSAMYLCSSSLGVGGNHNEQFFGPGTRLTVL.

V gene TRBV6-1 combines with J gene TRBJ2-1; TRBD2 aligns across 13 bases. The CDR3 covers 13 residues. The trim removed 5 bases at V and 10 bases at J, leaving 2 bases unmatched. CDR1 is MNHNS and CDR2 is SASEGT in the germline V gene. The CDR3 reads CASSQTSGGEQFF. The CDR3 bases are TGTGCCAGCAGTCAGACTAGCGGGGGGGAGCAGTTCTTC.

This clone was recorded only once. The chain couples TRBV4-3 to TRBJ2-7, with 13 nucleotides matching TRBD2. This CDR3 is 15 amino acids long. In germline, CDR1 is LGHNA, CDR2 YSLEER. J lost 3 bases, V lost 4 bases, and 3 bases had no gene match. In nucleotides, the CDR3 is TGCGCCAGCAGCCCAGGACTAGCGGGAGTCTACGAGCAGTACTTC. Translation gives CASSPGLAGVYEQYF.

CDR3 region: CSVALSPAARTLSYEQYF. Written as DNA, the CDR3 is TGCAGCGTTGCATTGAGTCCCGCGGCCCGGACTTTGAGTTACGAGCAGTACTTC. The V call is TRBV29-1, the J call TRBJ2-7, with D tentatively TRBD2 (5 bases). The CDR3 length is 18 residues. The V gene's germline CDR1 is SQVTM and CDR2 ANQGSEA. The V gene lost 4 bases and the J gene lost 4 bases, with 29 bases spanning the gap.

The chain couples TRBV18 to TRBJ2-7; weak D call: TRBD1 (6 bases). Germline V gene lookup returns CDR1 KGHSH and CDR2 LQKENI. Trimming left V 2 bases short and J 9 bases short, with 17 bases between. This CDR3 is built from 14 residues. CDR3 sequence reads: CASSPSGRGLGQYF. The CDR3 DNA sequence: TGTGCCAGCTCACCATCAGGCAGGGGCCTGGGGCAGTACTTC.

This clone was counted a few times. The chain uses TRBV9 and TRBJ1-1; 8 nucleotides agree with TRBD1. This CDR3 has 14 amino acids. Germline V gene data show CDR1 as SGDLS and CDR2 as YYNGEE. Trimming took 0 bases from V and 6 from J; bases not matched to a gene: 4. CDR3 nucleotides: TGTGCCAGCAGCGTAGTGGGGGACAGGCCTGAAGCTTTCTTT. It specifies CASSVVGDRPEAFF.

This sequence joins TRBV7-2 and TRBJ2-3; TRBD2 might be the D (7 bases). This CDR3 contains 13 residues. Trimming stripped 3 bases from V and 6 bases from J, with 10 bases between. The germline V gene has CDR1 SGHTA and CDR2 FQGNSA. This CDR3 reads CASSFGGADTQYF. CDR3 in DNA: TGTGCCAGCAGCTTTGGGGGGGCGGATACGCAGTATTTT.

This chain connects TRBV29-1 to TRBJ2-3; 9 positions match TRBD1. The CDR3 covers 13 residues. Germline values: CDR1 SQVTM, CDR2 ANQGSEA. CDR3 bases: TGCACCATTACCGACAGGGGGAAAGATACGCAGTATTTT. Protein product: CTITDRGKDTQYF.

This chain uses TRBV30 with TRBJ1-5; possible D gene TRBD1, 6 bases. Per the germline V gene, CDR1 is GTSNPN and CDR2 is SVGIG (reference sequence). V gave up 0 bases and J gave up 11 bases, with 17 bases separating them. This CDR3 has 14 amino acids. The CDR3 here is CAWSVGHQGRSQHF. In DNA, the CDR3 is TGTGCCTGGAGTGTGGGACACCAAGGACGTTCCCAGCATTTT.

V gene TRBV4-3 combines with J gene TRBJ2-1; 9 bases match TRBD2. The CDR3 is made up of 17 amino acids. Unmatched junction bases numbered 10, after V lost 0 bases and J lost 7 bases. CDR1 is LGHNA, CDR2 YSLEER, per germline. The CDR3 sequence is CASSQDSAGGARNEQFF. The CDR3 coding sequence is TGCGCCAGCAGCCAAGATTCCGCGGGGGGGGCCCGGAATGAGCAGTTCTTC.

The chain is built from TRBV2 and TRBJ2-2; 10 positions agree with TRBD1. With V trimmed by 5 bases and J by 4 bases, 4 bases remained unmatched. Germline V gene data show CDR1 as SNHLY and CDR2 as FYNNEI. This CDR3 has 15 amino acids. CDR3 sequence (DNA): TGTGCCAGCAGTCTGGACAGGGGGGTCACCGGGGAGCTGTTTTTT. The encoded protein is CASSLDRGVTGELFF.

CDR3 sequence: CASSHGASSYNEQFF. The CDR3 bases are TGCGCCAGCAGCCACGGCGCTAGCTCCTACAATGAGCAGTTCTTC. This chain uses TRBV4-3 with TRBJ2-1; unclear D gene. Trimming stripped 3 bases from V and 0 bases from J, with 9 bases between. The CDR3 is 15 amino acids. CDR1 and CDR2 from the germline V gene are LGHNA and YSLEER.

The chain has TRBV10-3 and TRBJ1-5; TRBD1 agrees at 9 bases. V dropped 5 bases and J dropped 11; count of bases not matched to a gene: 13. Looked up from germline, CDR1 is ENHRY and CDR2 is SYGVKD. This CDR3 comprises 15 residues. This chain's CDR3 is CAISTGTGSQEAQHF. In DNA form, the CDR3 reads TGTGCCATCAGTACCGGGACAGGGAGTCAAGAGGCCCAGCATTTT.

The DNA of the CDR3 is TGTGCCAGCAGCACTAACAGGGGACGGACTTATGGCTACACCTTC. Translation gives CASSTNRGRTYGYTF. The rearrangement joins TRBV7-9 to TRBJ1-2; 7 bases align to TRBD1. The CDR3 spans 15 residues. The ends lost 5 bases at V and 5 bases at J; junction bases unmatched: 11. Germline V gene sequence: CDR1 SEHNR, CDR2 FQNEAQ (reference sequence).

V usage is TRBV30 and J usage is TRBJ2-1; D gene ambiguous. Trimming pared 2 bases from V and 5 bases from J, leaving 4 bases between. The CDR3 sequence is 11 residues long. CDR1 is GTSNPN, CDR2 SVGIG, per germline (reference sequence). The CDR3 nucleotides read TGTGCCTGGAGTTTCAACAATGAGCAGTTCTTC. It encodes CAWSFNNEQFF.

A word on this clone: The same CDR3 arises from other DNA sequences in this sample as well. The chain combines TRBV5-4 with TRBJ2-4; no definite D call. V was cut by 0 bases and J by 0 bases, with 4 bases left in between. There are 14 residues in the CDR3. CDR1 is SGHNT and CDR2 is YYREEE in the germline V gene (reference sequence). The chain's CDR3 is CASSLELAKNIQYF. CDR3 in DNA: TGTGCCAGCAGCTTGGAACTAGCCAAAAACATTCAGTACTTC.

This chain links TRBV7-9 with TRBJ2-1, with a possible D match to TRBD2 (5 bases). The CDR3 is 13 residues long. V was shortened by 4 bases and J by 10 bases, with 14 bases between the two germline ends. CDR1 is SEHNR and CDR2 is FQNEAQ in the germline V gene (reference sequence). The CDR3 spells CASSSDPRAEQFF. CDR3 nucleotide sequence: TGTGCCAGCAGCTCCGACCCGCGGGCCGAGCAGTTCTTC.

This clone has more than one count but fewer than ten. The CDR3 DNA reads as TGTGCCAGCAACGGAGGTTTGGCCAATGAGCAGTTCTTC. Translating gives CASNGGLANEQFF. The rearrangement uses TRBV2 and TRBJ2-1, with a possible D match to TRBD2 (5 bases). V lost 7 bases and J 6 bases, leaving 13 bases between the germline ends. The CDR3 spans 13 residues. Germline CDR1 SNHLY, CDR2 FYNNEI.

The chain joins TRBV11-3 to TRBJ1-1; weak D call: TRBD1 (5 bases). This CDR3 has 13 amino acids. Germline V gene data show CDR1 as SGHNT and CDR2 as YENEEA. V gave up 6 bases and J gave up 1 base, with 9 bases separating them. CDR3 nucleotide sequence: TGTGCCAGCAGTTATACAGGGAACACTGAAGCTTTCTTT. Translation: CASSYTGNTEAFF.

This clone was observed once. The V gene is TRBV15, the J gene TRBJ2-4; D is possibly TRBD2 (6 bases). Germline values: CDR1 LNHNV, CDR2 YYDKDF (reference sequence). The CDR3 is 15 residues long. The ends were cut back, 5 bases at V and 9 bases at J, with 20 bases in the middle. The CDR3 loop reads CATSPRWRGRVIQYF. The CDR3 DNA reads as TGTGCCACCAGCCCAAGATGGAGGGGAAGGGTCATTCAGTACTTC.

This chain uses TRBV27 with TRBJ1-2; no firm D call. The ends were cut back, 2 bases at V and 4 bases at J, with 14 bases in the middle. The CDR3 covers 15 residues. Germline V gives CDR1 MNHEY, CDR2 SMNVEV (reference sequence). The CDR3 protein is CASSLEWGGTYGYTF. As DNA, the CDR3 is TGTGCCAGCAGTTTAGAATGGGGAGGCACCTATGGCTACACCTTC.

The chain couples TRBV15 to TRBJ1-3; TRBD1 might be the D (5 bases). The CDR3 is 16 amino acids. In germline, CDR1 is LNHNV, CDR2 YYDKDF (reference sequence). V lost 4 bases to trimming and J lost 2 bases, with 15 bases between them. The CDR3 sequence: CATSKPGSQTGNTIYF. The CDR3 DNA sequence: TGTGCCACCAGCAAGCCAGGGTCTCAGACTGGAAACACCATATATTTT. The full variable domain, with the rest looked up from reference TRBV15 and TRBJ1-3, is DAMVIQNPRYQVTQFGKPVTLSCSQTLNHNVMYWYQQKSSQAPKLLFHYYDKDFNNEADTPDNFQSRRPNTSFCFLDIRSPGLGDTAMYLCATSKPGSQTGNTIYFGEGSWLTVV.